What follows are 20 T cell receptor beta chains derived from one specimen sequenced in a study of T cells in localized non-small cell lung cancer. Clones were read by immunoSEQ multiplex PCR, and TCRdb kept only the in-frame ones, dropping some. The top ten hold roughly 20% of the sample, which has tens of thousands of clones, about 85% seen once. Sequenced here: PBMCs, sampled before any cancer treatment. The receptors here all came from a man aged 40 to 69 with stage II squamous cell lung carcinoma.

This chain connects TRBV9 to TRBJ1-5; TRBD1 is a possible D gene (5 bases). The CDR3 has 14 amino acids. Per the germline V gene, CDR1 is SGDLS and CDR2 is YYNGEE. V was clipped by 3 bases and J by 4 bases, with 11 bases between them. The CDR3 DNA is TGTGCCAGCAGCGCCGGGACGGAGAATCAGCCCCAGCATTTT. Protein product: CASSAGTENQPQHF.

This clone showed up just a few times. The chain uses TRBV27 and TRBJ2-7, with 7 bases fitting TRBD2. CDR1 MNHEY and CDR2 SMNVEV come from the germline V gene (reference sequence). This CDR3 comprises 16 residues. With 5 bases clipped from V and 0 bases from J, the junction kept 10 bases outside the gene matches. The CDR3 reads CASSLAGWGGSYEQYF. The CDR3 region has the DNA TGTGCCAGCAGTCTGGCTGGGTGGGGGGGCTCCTACGAGCAGTACTTC.

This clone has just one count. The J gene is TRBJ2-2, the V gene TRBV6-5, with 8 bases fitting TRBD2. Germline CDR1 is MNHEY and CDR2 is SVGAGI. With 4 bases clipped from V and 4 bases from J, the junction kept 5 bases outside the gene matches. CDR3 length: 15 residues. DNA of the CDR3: TGTGCCAGCAGTTCCCCAACTAGCGGCACCGGGGAGCTGTTTTTT. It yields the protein CASSSPTSGTGELFF.

CDR3 DNA sequence: TGTGCCAGCAATCGAAGGCCGAACACCGGGGAGCTGTTTTTT. Protein sequence: CASNRRPNTGELFF. V usage is TRBV2 and J usage is TRBJ2-2, with D unresolved. In germline, CDR1 is SNHLY, CDR2 FYNNEI. There are 14 residues in the CDR3. V was cut by 7 bases and J by 0 bases, with 9 bases left in between.

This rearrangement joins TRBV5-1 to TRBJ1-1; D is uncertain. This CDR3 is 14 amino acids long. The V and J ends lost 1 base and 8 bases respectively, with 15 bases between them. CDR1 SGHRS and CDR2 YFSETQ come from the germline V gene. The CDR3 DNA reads TGCGCCAGCAGCTTGAATCCGGGAAGTACAGAAGCTTTCTTT. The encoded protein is CASSLNPGSTEAFF. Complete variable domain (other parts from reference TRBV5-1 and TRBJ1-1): KAGVTQTPRYLIKTRGQQVTLSCSPISGHRSVSWYQQTPGQGLQFLFEYFSETQRNKGNFPGRFSGRQFSNSRSEMNVSTLELGDSALYLCASSLNPGSTEAFFGQGTRLTVV.

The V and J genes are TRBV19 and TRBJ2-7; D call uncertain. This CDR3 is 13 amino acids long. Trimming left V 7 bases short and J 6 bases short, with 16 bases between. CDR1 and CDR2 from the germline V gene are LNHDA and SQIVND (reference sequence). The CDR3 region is CASIGPPNGEQYF. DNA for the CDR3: TGTGCCAGTATAGGCCCGCCTAATGGCGAGCAGTACTTC. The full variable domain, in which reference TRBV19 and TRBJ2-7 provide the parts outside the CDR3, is DGGITQSPKYLFRKEGQNVTLSCEQNLNHDAMYWYRQDPGQGLRLIYYSQIVNDFQKGDIAEGYSVSREKKESFPLTVTSAQKNPTAFYLCASIGPPNGEQYFGPGTRLTVT.

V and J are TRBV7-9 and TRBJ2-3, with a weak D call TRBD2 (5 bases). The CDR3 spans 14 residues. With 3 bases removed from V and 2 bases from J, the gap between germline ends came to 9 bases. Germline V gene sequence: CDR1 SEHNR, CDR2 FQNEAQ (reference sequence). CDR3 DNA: TGTGCCAGCAGCTTTACTAGGTACACAGATACGCAGTATTTT. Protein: CASSFTRYTDTQYF.

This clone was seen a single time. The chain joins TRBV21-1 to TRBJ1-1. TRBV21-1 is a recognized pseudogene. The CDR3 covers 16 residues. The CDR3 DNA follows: TGTGCCAGCAGCACCCACCACAGGGAGGGAAACACTGAAGCTTTCTTT. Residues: CASSTHHREGNTEAFF.

The CDR3 DNA sequence: TGCACCAGCAGCCCCCATAGGGGGCCCAATAATTCACCCCTCCACTTT. Residues: CTSSPHRGPNNSPLHF. The V call is TRBV1, the J call TRBJ1-6; TRBD1, as called in the table, went unchecked against the DNA. TRBV1 is a listed pseudogene. CDR3 length: 16 amino acids.

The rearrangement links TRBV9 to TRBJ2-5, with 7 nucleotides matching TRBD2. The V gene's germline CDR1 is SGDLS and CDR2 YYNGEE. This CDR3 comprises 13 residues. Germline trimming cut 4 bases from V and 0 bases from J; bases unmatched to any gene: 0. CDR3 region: CASSTSDQETQYF. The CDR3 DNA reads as TGTGCCAGCAGCACTAGCGACCAAGAGACCCAGTACTTC.

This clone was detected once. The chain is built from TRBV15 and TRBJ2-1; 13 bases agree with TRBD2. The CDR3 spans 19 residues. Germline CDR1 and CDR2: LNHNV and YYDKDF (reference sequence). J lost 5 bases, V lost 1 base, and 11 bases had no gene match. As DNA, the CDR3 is TGTGCCACCAGCAGAGTGGGACTAGCGGGAAAGGGGGGAGACAATGAGCAGTTCTTC. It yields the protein CATSRVGLAGKGGDNEQFF.

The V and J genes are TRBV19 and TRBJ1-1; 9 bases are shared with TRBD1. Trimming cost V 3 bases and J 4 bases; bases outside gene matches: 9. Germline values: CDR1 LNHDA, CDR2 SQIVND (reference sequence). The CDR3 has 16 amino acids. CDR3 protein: CASSILGTGRGTEAFF. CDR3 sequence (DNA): TGTGCCAGTAGTATTCTTGGGACAGGGAGGGGCACTGAAGCTTTCTTT.

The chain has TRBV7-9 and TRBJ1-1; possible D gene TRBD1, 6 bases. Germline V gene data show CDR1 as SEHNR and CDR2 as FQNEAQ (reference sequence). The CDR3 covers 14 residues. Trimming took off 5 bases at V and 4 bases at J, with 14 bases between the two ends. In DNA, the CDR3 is TGTGCCAGCAGCACCATAGGGGGGATCACTGAAGCTTTCTTT. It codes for CASSTIGGITEAFF.

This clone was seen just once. In DNA form, the CDR3 reads TGTGCCAGCAGTTACGGACTTAATTCACCCCTCCACTTT. This translates into CASSYGLNSPLHF. The rearrangement uses TRBV6-5 and TRBJ1-6, with D unclear. This CDR3 is 13 amino acids long. Trimming removed 2 bases from V and 6 bases from J, with 5 bases in between. Germline V gene lookup returns CDR1 MNHEY and CDR2 SVGAGI.

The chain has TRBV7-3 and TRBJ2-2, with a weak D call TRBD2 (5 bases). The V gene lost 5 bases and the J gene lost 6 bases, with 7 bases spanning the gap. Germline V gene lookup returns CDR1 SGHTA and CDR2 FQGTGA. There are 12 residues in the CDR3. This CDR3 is CASSRDAGELFF. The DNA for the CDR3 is TGTGCCAGCAGCCGGGATGCCGGGGAGCTGTTTTTT.

The CDR3 protein is CASSSGLPKAFF. CDR3 bases: TGTGCCAGCAGCTCGGGACTCCCCAAAGCTTTCTTT. This sequence joins TRBV28 and TRBJ1-1; tentatively, D is TRBD1 (5 bases). This CDR3 is built from 12 residues. Germline assignment: CDR1 MDHEN and CDR2 SYDVKM. With 6 bases removed from V and 9 bases from J, the gap between germline ends came to 14 bases.

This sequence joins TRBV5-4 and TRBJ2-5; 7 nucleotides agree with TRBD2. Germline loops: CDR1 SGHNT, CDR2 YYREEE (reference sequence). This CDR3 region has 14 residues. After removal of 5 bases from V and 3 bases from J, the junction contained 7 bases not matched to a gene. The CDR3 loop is CASRAGLTEETQYF. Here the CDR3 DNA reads TGTGCCAGCAGAGCGGGACTAACGGAAGAGACCCAGTACTTC. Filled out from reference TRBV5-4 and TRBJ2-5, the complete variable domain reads ETGVTQSPTHLIKTRGQQVTLRCSSQSGHNTVSWYQQALGQGPQFIFQYYREEENGRGNFPPRFSGLQFPNYSSELNVNALELDDSALYLCASRAGLTEETQYFGPGTRLLVL.

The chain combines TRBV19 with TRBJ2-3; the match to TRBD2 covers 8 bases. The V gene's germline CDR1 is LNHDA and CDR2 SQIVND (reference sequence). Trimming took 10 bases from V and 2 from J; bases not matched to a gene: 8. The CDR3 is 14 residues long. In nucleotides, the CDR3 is TGTGCCACCGCCGGCGGGGGGACCACAGATACGCAGTATTTT. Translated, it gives CATAGGGTTDTQYF.

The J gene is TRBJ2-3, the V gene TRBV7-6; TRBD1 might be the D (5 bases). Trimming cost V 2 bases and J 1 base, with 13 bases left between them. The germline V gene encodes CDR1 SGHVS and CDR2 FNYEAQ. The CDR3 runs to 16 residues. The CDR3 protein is CASSLLLAQGTDTQYF. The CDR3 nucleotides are TGTGCCAGCAGCTTACTTCTGGCACAGGGCACAGATACGCAGTATTTT.

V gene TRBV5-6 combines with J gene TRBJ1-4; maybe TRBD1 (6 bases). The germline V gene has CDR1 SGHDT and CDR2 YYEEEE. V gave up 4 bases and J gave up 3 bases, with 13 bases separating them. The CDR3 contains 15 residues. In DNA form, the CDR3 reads TGTGCCAGCAGCCCCTCGACAGGCCCTAATGAAAAACTGTTTTTT. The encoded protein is CASSPSTGPNEKLFF.